One TCR beta chain is described in this entry. Clones were sequenced by immunoSEQ multiplex PCR, and TCRdb holds only the in-frame ones, with some missing. Counted here are about 15,000 clones, about 98% occurring once; the ten biggest clones make up roughly 0.41%. The data stem from a study of monozygotic twins with cystic fibrosis. V was cut by 4 bases and J by 3 bases, with 22 bases left in between. From germline, CDR1 is SEHNR and CDR2 FQNEAQ (reference sequence). This CDR3 region has 17 residues. V gene TRBV7-9 combines with J gene TRBJ2-7; TRBD2 might be the D (6 bases). This TCR was sampled from a girl aged 2-10 years with cystic fibrosis. Sequences were obtained from blood. Written as DNA, the CDR3 is TGTGCCAGCAGCTCGGGACTCGCCCAGGGTGGAATCTACGAGCAGTACTTC. This sequence encodes CASSSGLAQGGIYEQYF. Filled out from reference TRBV7-9 and TRBJ2-7, the complete variable domain reads DTGVSQNPRHKITKRGQNVTFRCDPISEHNRLYWYRQTLGQGPEFLTYFQNEAQLEKSRLLSDRFSAERPKGSFSTLEIQRTEQGDSAMYLCASSSGLAQGGIYEQYFGPGTRLTVT.